This T cell receptor beta chain derives from a study of blood T cell repertoires in COVID-19. Turning to the study itself: Specimens from acute and convalescent COVID-19 originated in the United States, Italy and Spain. Sources were T cells, B-cell-depleted T cells, or PBMCs; the material itself was cDNA or gDNA.

In this sample, this clone turned up once. As originally analysed: Reference gene primer amplification yielded estimated nucleated cell counts. TCRdb keeps only in-frame clones here, not all; method: immunoSEQ multiplex PCR. Clonal size and the V and J genes are those of that table, whereas D and trimming came from the DNA. The sample holds 210,000 or so clones, around 80% seen once. Germline CDR1 reads GTSNPN; CDR2 reads SVGIG (reference sequence). J gave up 8 bases and V 7 bases, and 23 bases lay outside the gene matches. The CDR3 has 17 amino acids. The chain is built from TRBV30 and TRBJ1-5, with 7 nucleotides matching TRBD1. The sample taken for sequencing was peripheral blood. The receptor was isolated from a woman between 40 and 55 years old with acute or convalescent COVID-19. In DNA form, the CDR3 reads TGTGCCTCCGGGAAAAGACAGGGTCGACTTATTAGTAAGCCCCAGCATTTT. This translates into CASGKRQGRLISKPQHF. Full variable domain (missing parts from reference TRBV30 and TRBJ1-5): SQTIHQWPATLVQPVGSPLSLECTVEGTSNPNLYWYRQAAGRGLQLLFYSVGIGQISSEVPQNLSASRPQDRQFILSSKKLLLSDSGFYLCASGKRQGRLISKPQHFGDGTRLSIL.